The rows below give T cell receptor beta chains drawn from one sample of a study of CD8+CD57+ T cells in acquired aplastic anemia. TCRdb recomputed calls from the reads with MiXCR, one row per CDR3 protein. The table records about 190,000 distinct CDR3 sequences, less than 70% of them present only once. Sequencing input: sorted CD4+, CD8+, or CD8+CD57+ T cells (not recorded which) from PBMCs. All receptors derive from a human donor in good health, serving as a control. Both conserved end residues are trimmed from each CDR3. Each record gives: CDR3 protein, V gene, J gene, CDR3 length.

AISGEGTGVGNQPQY	TRBV10-3	TRBJ2-5	15
AISEGLPGANSYEQY	TRBV10-3	TRBJ2-7	15
ASSARQGGSTDTQY	TRBV7-2	TRBJ2-3	14
ASSPGGAFYNEQF	TRBV7-2	TRBJ2-1	13
ASGSRQLFSNQPQH	TRBV6-5	TRBJ1-5	14
ASSLGDSNQPQQY	TRBV7-2	TRBJ2-7	13
ASSYLQGDYEQY	TRBV6-5	TRBJ2-7	12
ASSERGQGEAF	TRBV2	TRBJ1-1	11
ASSFQLETQY	TRBV5-4	TRBJ2-5	10
ASSFQGSSSYNEQF	TRBV7-3	TRBJ2-1	14
AISESTEALF	TRBV10-3	TRBJ2-2	10
ASSQVGGVDRYGYT	TRBV4-2	TRBJ1-2	14
ASSLNSGLETQY	TRBV7-9	TRBJ2-5	12
SASLAGGPSDTQY	TRBV20-1	TRBJ2-3	13
ATSDLGTVLTGELF	TRBV24-1	TRBJ2-2	14
ATSSVTGIGYT	TRBV15	TRBJ1-2	11
ASSLWGRSDNSPLH	TRBV28	TRBJ1-6	14
ASSEEPGLSYGYT	TRBV6-1	TRBJ1-2	13
ASSGGSDYGYT	TRBV3-1	TRBJ1-2	11
ASSEVSSRYGYT	TRBV19	TRBJ1-2	12
SAGKGQGQSYGYT	TRBV20-1	TRBJ1-2	13
AIAGTGEPQH	TRBV3-1	TRBJ1-5	10
ASSVEVEGKYGYT	TRBV9	TRBJ1-2	13
ASTGNSGTYEQY	TRBV7-8	.	12
ASSLEGALNEAF	TRBV5-1	TRBJ1-1	12
ASRPSSYSNQPQH	TRBV12-3/TRBV12-4	TRBJ1-5	13
SVSGTGELF	TRBV29-1	TRBJ2-2	9
AISTSSYNEQF	TRBV2	TRBJ2-1	11
AISDGQPTSTDTQY	TRBV10-3	TRBJ2-3	14
ASRLRALSSYERY	TRBV2	TRBJ2-7	13
ASSLTGGGGDEQY	TRBV7-2	TRBJ2-7	13
ASSLRDRANTGELF	TRBV11-3	TRBJ2-2	14
ASSLVGTSGTSGKTQY	TRBV7-2	TRBJ2-5	16
ASSLGGGGNEKLF	TRBV7-8	TRBJ1-4	13
ASSEYRGRYEKLF	TRBV25-1	TRBJ1-4	13
ASSEFSRGDSDTQY	TRBV25-1	TRBJ2-3	14
SARGWLNSEKLF	TRBV20-1	TRBJ1-4	12